Listed below are T cell receptor beta chains from one sample, sequenced in a study of T cell responses to AZD1222 COVID-19 vaccine. Profiling relied on immunoSEQ multiplex PCR, and the TCRdb table lists in-frame clones only, not all of them. The data show about 100,000 clones, with approximately 90% seen just once and around 3.2% held by the top ten. The sample here was peripheral blood, taken on day 0 of AZD1222 vaccination. These receptors all stem from an adult in good health. Both conserved end residues are part of each CDR3. D genes are given only for firm matches. Clone size, where shown, is once, few, many, or a class for clones that have expanded.

>-|TRBV11-2|TRBJ1-6|-
TGTGCCAGCAGCTCCGGTAGGGGAGGGTCACCCCTCCACTTT
CASSSGRGGSPLHF
>once|TRBV5-1|TRBJ2-3|-
TGTGCCAGCAGCTTAGGCGGAGGGGGCACAGATACGCAGTATTTT
CASSLGGGGTDTQYF
>-|TRBV7-8|TRBJ1-2|TRBD1
TGTGCCAGCAGCTTAAGCGGACAGGGGCGCTATGGCTACACCTTC
CASSLSGQGRYGYTF
>-|TRBV24-1|TRBJ1-5|-
TGTGCCACCAGTGGGGGGACTGGCAATCAGCCCCAGCATTTT
CATSGGTGNQPQHF
>-|TRBV5-4|TRBJ2-7|-
TGTGCCAGCAGCTCACCGGGACGAAGATCCTACGAGCAGTACTTC
CASSSPGRRSYEQYF
>-|TRBV6-5|TRBJ2-1|TRBD2
TGTGCCAGCAGATGGACTAGCGGGAGTTCCGGTGAGCAGTTCTTC
CASRWTSGSSGEQFF
>-|TRBV2|TRBJ1-5|-
TGTGCCAGCAAAGGGCAGATCGATCAGCCCCAGCATTTT
CASKGQIDQPQHF
>once|TRBV5-7|TRBJ2-1|-
TGTGCCAGCAGCTTGTTGAATCTAGCGCCGAGAAACAATGAGCAGTTCTTC
CASSLLNLAPRNNEQFF
>-|TRBV6-2/TRBV6-3|TRBJ2-2|-
TGTGCCAGCAGTCAGGGTGTCAACACCGGGGAGCTGTTTTTT
CASSQGVNTGELFF
>-|TRBV28|TRBJ1-2|-
TGTGCCAGCAATTCGGGCCCGGGGAGAGGCTACACCTTC
CASNSGPGRGYTF
>few|TRBV6-5|TRBJ2-7|-
TGTGCCAGCAGTTACTCACAAGTCTACGAGCAGTACTTC
CASSYSQVYEQYF
>-|TRBV6-1|TRBJ1-1|TRBD1
TGTGCCAGCAGTGAGACAGGGTACACTGAAGCTTTCTTT
CASSETGYTEAFF
>once|TRBV19|TRBJ1-5|-
TGTGCCAGTAGTCTGAGGTGGGACAATCAGCCCCAGCATTTT
CASSLRWDNQPQHF
>-|TRBV11-3|TRBJ1-6|-
TGTGCCAGCAGCTTAGACCGCTCACCCCTCCACTTT
CASSLDRSPLHF
>once|TRBV27|TRBJ2-5|-
TGTGCCAGCAGTTTAGGGGTCGCAGAAGAGACCCAGTACTTC
CASSLGVAEETQYF
>-|TRBV11-3|TRBJ2-1|-
TGTGCCAGCAGCTCCACGGACAGACGGGGGAATGAGCAGTTCTTC
CASSSTDRRGNEQFF
>-|TRBV7-3|TRBJ1-3|-
TGTGCCAGCAGCCCCGGGGGGGCGCTGGGAAACACCATATATTTT
CASSPGGALGNTIYF
>-|TRBV25-1|TRBJ2-3|-
TGTGCCAGCAGTGAAATAGCGTTCACAGATACGCAGTATTTT
CASSEIAFTDTQYF
>few|TRBV19|TRBJ2-3|TRBD2
TGTGCCAGTCGACGGGCCGGAAAAGCGGGAGGTTGGGCAGATACGCAGTATTTT
CASRRAGKAGGWADTQYF
>-|TRBV10-3|TRBJ2-1|TRBD2
TGTGCCATCACCAATATAGCGGGAGAGGCGGACTACAATGAGCAGTTCTTC
CAITNIAGEADYNEQFF
>once|TRBV13|TRBJ2-1|TRBD2
TGTGCCAGCAGCTTCCTAGCGGGGGGCTCTTATGAGCAGTTCTTC
CASSFLAGGSYEQFF
>-|TRBV11-3|TRBJ1-1|-
TGTGCCAGCAGCTTGGCTTGGGGGACTGAAGCTTTCTTT
CASSLAWGTEAFF
>-|TRBV5-4|TRBJ1-1|-
TGTGCCAGCAGCCCTTCGAACACTGAAGCTTTCTTT
CASSPSNTEAFF
>-|TRBV21-1|TRBJ1-5|-
TGTGCCACCTACTTGGGATTGGGGGTGCAGCCCCAGCATTTT
CATYLGLGVQPQHF
>-|TRBV5-6|TRBJ1-4|TRBD1
TGTGCCAGCAGCTTTGGGACAGGGGGGGACGAAAAACTGTTTTTT
CASSFGTGGDEKLFF
>-|TRBV25-1|TRBJ2-1|-
TGTGCCAGCAGTGGATACCAATCTAGCTACAATGAGCAGTTCTTC
CASSGYQSSYNEQFF
>-|TRBV4-2|TRBJ2-1|TRBD1
TGTGCCAGCAGCCAACCTGGACAGGGGGCAAATGAGCAGTTCTTC
CASSQPGQGANEQFF
>once|TRBV30|TRBJ2-2|-
TGTGCCTGGAGTGGGAGGGGGCGCGCCGGGGAGCTGTTTTTT
CAWSGRGRAGELFF
>-|TRBV13|TRBJ2-1|-
TGTGCCAGCAGCCTAACATACAATGAGCAGTTCTTC
CASSLTYNEQFF
>-|TRBV5-4|TRBJ1-4|TRBD1
TGTGCCAGCAGCTCAACAGGGGGTTTTAATGAAAAACTGTTTTTT
CASSSTGGFNEKLFF
>-|TRBV11-1|TRBJ2-7|-
TGTGCCAGCAGCTTCCTGGGGGAAAAATCCTACGAGCAGTACTTC
CASSFLGEKSYEQYF
>-|TRBV19|TRBJ2-1|-
TGTGCCAGTAGTGGGGACTCGAGCTCCTACAATGAGCAGTTCTTC
CASSGDSSSYNEQFF
>-|TRBV24-1|TRBJ1-5|-
TGTGCCACCAGTGCCCTAGGGGGGGCGGATCAGCCCCAGCATTTT
CATSALGGADQPQHF
>-|TRBV11-2|TRBJ2-3|-
TGTGCCAGCAGCTTAGTATCCCAGTCCACAGATACGCAGTATTTT
CASSLVSQSTDTQYF
>-|TRBV2|TRBJ1-4|-
TGTGCCAGCAGTGTAGCCAGGGTCACTAATGAAAAACTGTTTTTT
CASSVARVTNEKLFF
>few|TRBV4-1|TRBJ1-2|TRBD1
TGCGCCAGCAGCTCAATCATGTCCGGACAGGGGGAGGACTATGGCTACACCTTC
CASSSIMSGQGEDYGYTF
>-|TRBV3-1/TRBV3-2|TRBJ2-1|-
TGTGCCAGCAGCCGGATGGAAGGGTCTCGGAGCCCTGAGCAGTTCTTC
CASSRMEGSRSPEQFF
>-|TRBV19|TRBJ1-5|TRBD1
TGTGCCAGTAGTACAGGGGGGGGACAGCCCCAGCATTTT
CASSTGGGQPQHF
>-|TRBV5-5|TRBJ2-6|TRBD1
TGTGCCAGCAGAACAGGGGTTTTCGGGGCCAACGTCCTGACTTTC
CASRTGVFGANVLTF
>-|TRBV20-1|TRBJ2-5|-
TGCAGTGCGGTGGGAGAGACCCAGTACTTC
CSAVGETQYF
>-|TRBV9|TRBJ2-5|-
TGTGCCAGCAGCGCTTCGGGGCGACTTGAAGAGACCCAGTACTTC
CASSASGRLEETQYF
>-|TRBV6-2/TRBV6-3|TRBJ1-5|-
TGTGCCAGCAGTTACATCCCGACACCGAGCAATCAGCCCCAGCATTTT
CASSYIPTPSNQPQHF
>-|TRBV6-2/TRBV6-3|TRBJ2-6|-
TGTGCCAGCAGTTACCGTCCCGGAGGGGAGCTCTCTGGGGCCAACGTCCTGACTTTC
CASSYRPGGELSGANVLTF
>-|TRBV12-3/TRBV12-4|TRBJ1-1|-
TGTGCCAGCAGTTTTGGGTCATCTGAAGCTTTCTTT
CASSFGSSEAFF
>-|TRBV7-8|TRBJ2-7|-
TGTGCCAGCAGCTTACGGACAGGGACTAGCTCCTACGAGCAGTACTTC
CASSLRTGTSSYEQYF
>-|TRBV6-2/TRBV6-3|TRBJ1-2|TRBD1
TGTGCCAGCAGCCGGGACAGGGTGAGCTATGGCTACACCTTC
CASSRDRVSYGYTF
>-|TRBV11-2|TRBJ1-6|-
TGTGCCAGCAGCTTACCCGGGGTTTATTCACCCCTCCACTTT
CASSLPGVYSPLHF
>-|TRBV28|TRBJ2-3|-
TGTGCCAGCTCGACGACAGATACGCAGTATTTT
CASSTTDTQYF
>-|TRBV5-1|TRBJ2-7|-
TGCGCCAGCAGCCCCAGCACCCACGAGCAGTACTTC
CASSPSTHEQYF
>-|TRBV7-8|TRBJ2-5|TRBD1
TGTGCCAGCAGCTACGGGACAGGGCGAGGGGAGACCCAGTACTTC
CASSYGTGRGETQYF
>-|TRBV9|TRBJ1-6|-
TGTGCCAGCAGCGTATTAAGGGATTCACCCCTCCACTTT
CASSVLRDSPLHF
>once|TRBV10-3|TRBJ1-5|-
TGTGCCATCAGCCCCTCGGGAAGAAAGGGCAATCAGCCCCAGCATTTT
CAISPSGRKGNQPQHF
>-|TRBV5-8|TRBJ1-2|-
TGTGCCAGCAGCTTGAAGGGGTATGGCTACACCTTC
CASSLKGYGYTF
>-|TRBV5-6|TRBJ2-5|-
TGTGCCAGCAGCCCCCCGTTCGGGGCCCAGTACTTC
CASSPPFGAQYF
>-|TRBV6-5|TRBJ1-2|-
TGTGCCAGCAGTTACTCGAAGGCGGGCGGCTACACCTTC
CASSYSKAGGYTF
>-|TRBV9|TRBJ1-2|-
TGTGCCAGCAGCGACAGGGTAATTGGCTACACCTTC
CASSDRVIGYTF
>-|TRBV12-3/TRBV12-4|TRBJ1-2|-
TGTGCCAGCAGAGCGGCAGGTCTTGAGAGCTACACCTTC
CASRAAGLESYTF
>few|TRBV4-3|TRBJ2-7|TRBD2
TGCGCCAGCAGCTACTCTGCTAGCGGGGAGTCCTACGAGCAGTACTTC
CASSYSASGESYEQYF
>-|TRBV11-1|TRBJ2-5|-
TGTGCCAGCAGCTTCGAGGGGAATATGGAGACCCAGTACTTC
CASSFEGNMETQYF
>-|TRBV4-2|TRBJ1-2|-
TGTGCCAGCAGCCAAGTGGTAAAGGGGGATGGCTACACCTTC
CASSQVVKGDGYTF